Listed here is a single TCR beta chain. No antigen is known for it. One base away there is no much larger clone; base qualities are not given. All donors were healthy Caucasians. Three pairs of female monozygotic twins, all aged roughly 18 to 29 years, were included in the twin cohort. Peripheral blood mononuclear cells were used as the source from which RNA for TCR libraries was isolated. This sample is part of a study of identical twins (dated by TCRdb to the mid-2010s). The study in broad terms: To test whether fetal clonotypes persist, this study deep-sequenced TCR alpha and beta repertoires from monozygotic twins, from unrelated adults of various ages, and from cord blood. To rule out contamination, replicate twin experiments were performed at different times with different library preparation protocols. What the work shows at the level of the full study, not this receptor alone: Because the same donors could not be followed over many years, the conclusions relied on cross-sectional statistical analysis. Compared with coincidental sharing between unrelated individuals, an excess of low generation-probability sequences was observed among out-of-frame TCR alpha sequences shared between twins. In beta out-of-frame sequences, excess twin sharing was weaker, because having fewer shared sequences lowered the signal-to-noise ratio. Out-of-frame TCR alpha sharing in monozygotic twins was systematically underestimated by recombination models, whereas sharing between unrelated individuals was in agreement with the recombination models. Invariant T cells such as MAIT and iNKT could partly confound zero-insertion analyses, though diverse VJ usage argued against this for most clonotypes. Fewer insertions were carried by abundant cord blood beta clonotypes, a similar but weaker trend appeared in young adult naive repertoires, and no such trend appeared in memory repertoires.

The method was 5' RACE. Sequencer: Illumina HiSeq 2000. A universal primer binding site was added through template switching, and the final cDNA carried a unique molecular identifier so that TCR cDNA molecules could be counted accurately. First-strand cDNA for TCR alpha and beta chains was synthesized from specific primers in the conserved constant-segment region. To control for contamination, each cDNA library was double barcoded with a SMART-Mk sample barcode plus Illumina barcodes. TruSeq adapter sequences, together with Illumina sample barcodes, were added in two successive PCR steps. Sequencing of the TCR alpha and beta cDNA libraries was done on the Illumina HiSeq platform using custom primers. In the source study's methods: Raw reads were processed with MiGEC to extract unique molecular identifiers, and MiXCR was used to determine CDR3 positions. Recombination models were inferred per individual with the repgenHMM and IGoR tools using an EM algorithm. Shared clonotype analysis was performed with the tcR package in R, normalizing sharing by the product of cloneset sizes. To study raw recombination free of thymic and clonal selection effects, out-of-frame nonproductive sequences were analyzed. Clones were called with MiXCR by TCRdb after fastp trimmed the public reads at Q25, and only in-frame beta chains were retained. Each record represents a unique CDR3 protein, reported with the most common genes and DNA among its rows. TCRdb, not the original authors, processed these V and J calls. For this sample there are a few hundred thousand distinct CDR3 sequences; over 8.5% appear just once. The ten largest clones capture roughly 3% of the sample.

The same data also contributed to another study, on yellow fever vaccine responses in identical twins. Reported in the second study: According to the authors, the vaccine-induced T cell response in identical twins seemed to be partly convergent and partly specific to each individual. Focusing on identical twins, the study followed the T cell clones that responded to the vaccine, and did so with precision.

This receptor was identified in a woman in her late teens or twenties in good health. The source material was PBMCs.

The DNA reads as follows: TGCAGTGCTAGAGATATGGCGGGGGAGAGCACAGATACGCAGTATTTT. The translation is CSARDMAGESTDTQYF. Recombination linked TRBV20-1 to TRBJ2-3, and 7 junction bases match TRBD2. V ends up 0 bases short and J 0 bases short, with an unmatched junction base count of 6. For CDR1 and CDR2, the germline V gene (reference sequence) lists DFQATT and SNEGSKA. The CDR3 has 16 amino acids, counting the end cysteine and phenylalanine. Only CDR3 DNA is held: 48 bases, read in frame from base 1.